The next 22 T cell receptor beta chains were all read from a single sample in a study of T-cell reconstitution after alpha-beta-depleted transplantation in children. Molecular barcoding with unique molecular identifiers was used for the TCRbeta library. TCRdb used MiXCR to reprocess the PCR reads, holding one entry per CDR3 protein. The sample holds fewer than 550,000 distinct CDR3 sequences; roughly 10% are singletons and the top ten take 14%. The sample consisted of PBMCs, mostly from graft donor cells, taken 180 days after TCRalphabeta/CD19-depleted stem cell transplant. These receptors were obtained from a female patient aged 2 to 10 who had a stem cell transplant for aplastic anemia, so the T cells may come from the graft donor.

CDR3 protein: CASSLPGQGGNEQFF. The CDR3 region has the DNA TGCGCCAGCAGCTTGCCCGGACAGGGGGGAAATGAGCAGTTCTTC. The J gene is TRBJ2-1, the V gene TRBV5-1; 10 nucleotides agree with TRBD1. This CDR3 region has 15 residues. Germline-derived CDR1 and CDR2 are SGHRS and YFSETQ. V shed 1 base and J 7 bases; nucleotides not matched to a gene: 5.

In its sample, this clonotype was seen a few times. V and J are TRBV10-3 and TRBJ2-7; 9 positions agree with TRBD1. V trimming: 0 bases; J trimming: 0 bases; junction bases outside the gene matches: 6. The germline V gene has CDR1 ENHRY and CDR2 SYGVKD. The CDR3 consists of 17 residues. CDR3 coding DNA: TGTGCCATCAGTGAGTCGGGGACAGGGCAGAGCTCCTACGAGCAGTACTTC. Protein: CAISESGTGQSSYEQYF.

This clonotype was recorded a few times. The V call is TRBV12-3 or TRBV12-4, the J call TRBJ1-1; possibly TRBD1 for D (6 bases). The V end was cut by 4 bases, the J end by 0 bases, with 15 bases between. The CDR3 spans 16 residues. The CDR3 DNA reads TGTGCCAGCAGTTGGGCTCCGACAGGAATGAACACTGAAGCTTTCTTT. Its protein is CASSWAPTGMNTEAFF.

The chain has TRBV20-1 and TRBJ2-5, with TRBD2 identical over 7 bases. The CDR3 is 13 amino acids. Germline V lookup: CDR1 DFQATT, CDR2 SNEGSKA (reference sequence). V trimming: 8 bases; J trimming: 5 bases; junction bases outside the gene matches: 11. The CDR3 spells CSLGRALGETQYF. CDR3 bases: TGCAGTCTTGGGAGGGCCCTCGGGGAGACCCAGTACTTC.

A few counts support this clonotype. This chain connects TRBV20-1 to TRBJ2-1, with 13 bases aligning to TRBD2. The germline V gene encodes CDR1 DFQATT and CDR2 SNEGSKA (reference sequence). V shed 3 bases and J 9 bases; nucleotides not matched to a gene: 8. This CDR3 spans 15 amino acids. CDR3 nucleotides: TGCAGTGCTAGGGGACTAGCGGGGAATGTACCTGAGCAGTTCTTC. Translating gives CSARGLAGNVPEQFF.

This chain uses TRBV11-2 with TRBJ2-1; 10 bases line up with TRBD2. V shed 3 bases, J shed 7 bases, and the junction held 15 bases outside the gene matches. Germline values: CDR1 SGHAT, CDR2 FQNNGV. The CDR3 length is 18 residues. CDR3 loop: CASSFSIRLAGDWNEQFF. In DNA form, the CDR3 reads TGTGCCAGCAGCTTTTCTATCCGGCTAGCGGGAGATTGGAATGAGCAGTTCTTC. The variable domain in full, completed from reference TRBV11-2 and TRBJ2-1, reads EAGVAQSPRYKIIEKRQSVAFWCNPISGHATLYWYQQILGQGPKLLIQFQNNGVVDDSQLPKDRFSAERLKGVDSTLKIQPAKLEDSAVYLCASSFSIRLAGDWNEQFFGPGTRLTVL.

The chain recombines TRBV11-3 with TRBJ2-7; D may be TRBD1 (5 bases). The germline CDR1 and CDR2 sequences are SGHNT and YENEEA. The CDR3 contains 15 residues. Between the trimmed V and J ends, which lost 3 bases and 1 base, there was a span of 13 bases. The CDR3 region is CASSFRPAGSYEQYV. The CDR3 DNA sequence: TGTGCCAGCAGCTTCCGCCCCGCAGGGTCCTACGAGCAGTACGTC.

This sequence joins TRBV7-2 and TRBJ2-1; weak D call: TRBD1 (6 bases). In germline, CDR1 is SGHTA, CDR2 FQGNSA. This CDR3 has 15 residues. The V and J ends lost 6 bases and 3 bases respectively, with 15 bases between them. The CDR3 DNA sequence: TGTGCCAGCAGAAAGGACAGAACGAACTACAATGAGCAGTTCTTC. This translates into CASRKDRTNYNEQFF.

The rearrangement links TRBV5-1 to TRBJ2-5, with D perhaps matching TRBD2 (6 bases). The CDR3 spans 15 residues. CDR1 SGHRS and CDR2 YFSETQ come from the germline V gene. Trimming pared 3 bases from V and 5 bases from J, leaving 17 bases between. CDR3 coding DNA: TGCGCCAGCAGCTGGAGGGCTGGGGGGTCTGAGACCCAGTACTTC. Translated, it gives CASSWRAGGSETQYF.

This clonotype turned up a few times. The chain is built from TRBV16 and TRBJ2-1; the match to TRBD1 covers 10 bases. Germline assignment: CDR1 KGHSY and CDR2 FQNENV. CDR3 length: 16 amino acids. The junction had 11 bases not matched to a gene; V was cut back by 7 bases and J by 5 bases. The CDR3 DNA reads TGTGCCAGCACCTCCCGGGACAGGGGACGCCACAATGAGCAGTTCTTC. It encodes CASTSRDRGRHNEQFF.

The rearrangement uses TRBV5-6 and TRBJ2-7; the D gene is possibly TRBD1 (5 bases). Trimming removed 0 bases at V and 2 bases at J, with 9 bases between. Germline V gene lookup returns CDR1 SGHDT and CDR2 YYEEEE. This CDR3 has 14 residues. The CDR3 coding sequence is TGTGCCAGCAGCTTGGCCAACAGGACCTACGAGCAGTACGTC. It yields the protein CASSLANRTYEQYV.

The V gene is TRBV9, the J gene TRBJ2-7; TRBD1 agrees at 8 bases. The length of the CDR3 is 14 residues. V was pared by 2 bases and J by 7 bases, with 8 bases of the junction left unmatched. The germline CDR1 and CDR2 sequences are SGDLS and YYNGEE. CDR3: CASSVRTGNSEQYF. CDR3 nucleotides: TGTGCCAGCAGCGTTCGGACAGGGAATTCGGAGCAGTACTTC.

This clonotype was detected only a few times. The rearrangement joins TRBV27 to TRBJ2-1; D tentatively fits TRBD1 or TRBD2 (5 bases each). V was pared by 4 bases and J by 8 bases, with 12 bases between. Germline V gene lookup returns CDR1 MNHEY and CDR2 SMNVEV (reference sequence). This CDR3 spans 13 amino acids. CDR3 bases: TGTGCCAGCAGTTCGGACCGGGGCCATGAGCAGTTCTTC. Its translation: CASSSDRGHEQFF.

The sample holds many counts of this clonotype. This chain joins TRBV29-1 and TRBJ1-2, with 10 bases that match TRBD1. The CDR3 has 13 amino acids. Losses at the gene ends were 4 bases for V and 8 bases for J; bases not matched to a gene: 7. The V gene's germline CDR1 is SQVTM and CDR2 ANQGSEA. DNA of the CDR3: TGCAGCGTTGGCGACAGGGGGCGCCGGGGCTACACCTTC. It encodes CSVGDRGRRGYTF. The full variable domain, with the rest looked up from reference TRBV29-1 and TRBJ1-2, is SAVISQKPSRDICQRGTSLTIQCQVDSQVTMMFWYRQQPGQSLTLIATANQGSEATYESGFVIDKFPISRPNLTFSTLTVSNMSPEDSSIYLCSVGDRGRRGYTFGSGTRLTVV.

This chain links TRBV4-1 with TRBJ2-1, with 11 bases fitting TRBD2. CDR1 MGHRA and CDR2 YSYEKL come from the germline V gene. The CDR3 extends over 15 amino acids. V was pared by 1 base and J by 8 bases, with 4 bases of the junction left unmatched. The CDR3 sequence: CASSQGLAGGYEQFF. CDR3 DNA: TGCGCCAGCAGCCAAGGGCTAGCGGGAGGATATGAGCAGTTCTTC.

This clonotype showed up just a few times. CDR3 coding DNA: TGCGCCAGCAACATAGCGGGAGGATACAATGAGCAGTTCTTC. Its protein product is CASNIAGGYNEQFF. The genes are TRBV5-1 and TRBJ2-1; 10 bases agree with TRBD2. CDR1 is SGHRS, CDR2 YFSETQ, per germline. V lost 6 bases, J lost 4 bases, and 4 bases stayed unmatched. CDR3 length: 14 residues. The full variable domain, rest sourced from reference TRBV5-1 and TRBJ2-1, is KAGVTQTPRYLIKTRGQQVTLSCSPISGHRSVSWYQQTPGQGLQFLFEYFSETQRNKGNFPGRFSGRQFSNSRSEMNVSTLELGDSALYLCASNIAGGYNEQFFGPGTRLTVL.

The rearrangement joins TRBV14 to TRBJ1-2; no clear D. The CDR3 loop spans 14 amino acids. V was shortened by 1 base and J by 6 bases, with 12 bases between the two germline ends. Germline V gene sequence: CDR1 SGHDN, CDR2 FVKESK. The DNA for the CDR3 is TGTGCCAGCAGCCAAGCTCACGGTTTTCATGGCTACACCTTC. As protein: CASSQAHGFHGYTF.

This sequence joins TRBV7-3 and TRBJ1-1; 8 nucleotides align to TRBD1. V lost 4 bases and J lost 5; bases outside the gene matches: 3. In germline, CDR1 is SGHTA, CDR2 FQGTGA. The CDR3 loop spans 13 amino acids. CDR3 region: CASSSGGKTEAFF. For the CDR3, the DNA is TGTGCCAGCAGCTCAGGGGGCAAAACTGAAGCTTTCTTT.

This chain joins TRBV5-5 and TRBJ2-2; 9 positions agree with TRBD1. CDR3 length: 17 residues. Per the germline V gene, CDR1 is SGHKS and CDR2 is YYEKEE (reference sequence). After removal of 0 bases from V and 9 bases from J, the junction contained 12 bases not matched to a gene. In DNA, the CDR3 is TGTGCCAGCAGCTTGGTTTCCCGGGACAGGGTATTTCGGGAGCTGTTTTTT. Its translation is CASSLVSRDRVFRELFF. The whole variable domain, filled in from reference TRBV5-5 and TRBJ2-2, reads DAGVTQSPTHLIKTRGQQVTLRCSPISGHKSVSWYQQVLGQGPQFIFQYYEKEERGRGNFPDRFSARQFPNYSSELNVNALLLGDSALYLCASSLVSRDRVFRELFFGEGSRLTVL.

This chain connects TRBV5-1 to TRBJ2-1, with 7 bases matching TRBD2. The CDR3 sequence is 14 residues long. In germline, CDR1 is SGHRS, CDR2 YFSETQ. The junction had 7 bases not matched to a gene; V was cut back by 4 bases and J by 6 bases. The DNA for the CDR3 is TGCGCCAGCAGCCCCGGGATAGCGGGCAATGAGCAGTTCTTC. Its translation: CASSPGIAGNEQFF.

The rearrangement links TRBV7-8 to TRBJ1-1; D call uncertain. This CDR3 contains 15 residues. V lost 2 bases to trimming and J lost 0 bases, with 10 bases between them. Germline loops: CDR1 SGHVS, CDR2 FQNEAQ. Here the CDR3 DNA reads TGTGCCAGCAGCTTAATGGGAACTGTGAACACTGAAGCTTTCTTT. It translates to CASSLMGTVNTEAFF. The variable domain in full, completed from reference TRBV7-8 and TRBJ1-1, reads GAGVSQSPRYKVAKRGQDVALRCDPISGHVSLFWYQQALGQGPEFLTYFQNEAQLDKSGLPSDRFFAERPEGSVSTLKIQRTQQEDSAVYLCASSLMGTVNTEAFFGQGTRLTVV.

This clonotype was counted only a few times. This chain links TRBV28 with TRBJ2-2, with 12 bases matching TRBD2. This CDR3 is 17 amino acids long. The germline CDR1 and CDR2 sequences are MDHEN and SYDVKM. J lost 5 bases, V lost 5 bases, and 9 bases had no gene match. CDR3 nucleotide sequence: TGTGCCAGCAGTCCCCAGACTAGCGGGAGAGGTACCGGGGAGCTGTTTTTT. Protein sequence: CASSPQTSGRGTGELFF.